The 29 T cell receptor beta chains in this list originate from one sample, sequenced in a study of blood T cell repertoires in COVID-19. Assay used: immunoSEQ multiplex PCR; TCRdb lists only in-frame clones, some missing. The sample shows more than 110,000 clones, about nine tenths of them seen only once. The sequencing sample was made of peripheral blood. The receptors stem from an elderly woman with acute or convalescent COVID-19.

The V gene is TRBV7-2, the J gene TRBJ1-5, with TRBD1 as a possible D gene (5 bases). This CDR3 is built from 15 residues. Germline lookup yields CDR1 SGHTA and CDR2 FQGNSA. V lost 5 bases to trimming and J lost 0 bases, with 11 bases between them. The CDR3 region is CASSVLGDSNQPQHF. CDR3 nucleotides: TGTGCCAGCAGCGTATTAGGGGATAGCAATCAGCCCCAGCATTTT.

V gene TRBV12-3 or TRBV12-4 combines with J gene TRBJ1-2, with D unclear. There are 13 residues in the CDR3. The ends were cut back, 3 bases at V and 1 base at J, with 6 bases in the middle. CDR3 DNA: TGTGCCAGCAGTTTTGGCAGTAACTATGGCTACACCTTC. This gives the protein CASSFGSNYGYTF.

This clone was counted only a few times. The chain joins TRBV13 to TRBJ1-5; the D is unclear. From germline, CDR1 is PRHDT and CDR2 FYEKMQ (reference sequence). Trimming took off 0 bases at V and 2 bases at J, with 5 bases between the two ends. CDR3 size: 14 residues. CDR3 region: CASSLGGGNQPQHF. The DNA of the CDR3 is TGTGCCAGCAGCTTAGGAGGAGGCAATCAGCCCCAGCATTTT.

The rearrangement joins TRBV7-9 to TRBJ1-1; 7 bases map to TRBD1. Germline trimming cut 5 bases from V and 6 bases from J; bases unmatched to any gene: 12. Looked up from germline, CDR1 is SEHNR and CDR2 is FQNEAQ (reference sequence). This CDR3 contains 15 residues. CDR3 loop: CASSPWTGFSSEAFF. For the CDR3, the DNA is TGTGCCAGCAGCCCATGGACAGGCTTCTCTTCTGAAGCTTTCTTT.

The rearrangement uses TRBV28 and TRBJ2-7; 7 bases align to TRBD1. V lost 6 bases and J lost 3; bases outside the gene matches: 5. This CDR3 has 13 amino acids. CDR1 and CDR2 from the germline V gene are MDHEN and SYDVKM. The CDR3 spells CASSEGAIYEQYF. CDR3 nucleotide sequence: TGTGCCAGCAGCGAGGGGGCGATCTACGAGCAGTACTTC.

V usage is TRBV25-1 and J usage is TRBJ2-5, with D possibly matching TRBD2 (5 bases). V dropped 0 bases and J dropped 3 bases, with 5 bases sitting between them. Germline CDR1 reads MGHDK; CDR2 reads SYGVNS. The CDR3 runs to 13 residues. The CDR3 spells CASSEYGEETQYF. The CDR3, as DNA: TGTGCCAGCAGTGAATACGGGGAAGAGACCCAGTACTTC.

J is TRBJ1-2 and V is TRBV19; D is ambiguous. The V and J ends lost 7 bases and 3 bases respectively, with 18 bases between them. Germline CDR1 reads LNHDA; CDR2 reads SQIVND (reference sequence). CDR3 length equals 15 residues. The CDR3 reads CASIATEGLYYGYTF. The CDR3 DNA sequence: TGTGCCAGTATAGCTACAGAAGGACTTTACTATGGCTACACCTTC.

This clone was picked up a small number of times. The CDR3 is CASSLVQGSSPLHF. Here the CDR3 DNA reads TGTGCCAGCAGCTTAGTACAGGGTAGCTCACCCCTCCACTTT. The V call is TRBV7-2, the J call TRBJ1-6; D is perhaps TRBD1 (6 bases). Trimming removed 1 base at V and 10 bases at J, with 11 bases between. The CDR3 contains 14 residues. CDR1 is SGHTA, CDR2 FQGNSA, per germline.

The V and J genes are TRBV19 and TRBJ1-5; weak D call: TRBD1 (6 bases). Trimming removed 5 bases at V and 11 bases at J, with 16 bases between. The CDR3 spans 13 residues. Germline V CDR1 and CDR2: LNHDA, SQIVND (reference sequence). The CDR3 loop is CASSPSQGEAQHF. CDR3 DNA: TGTGCCAGTAGTCCCTCACAGGGAGAGGCCCAGCATTTT. Full variable domain (outside the CDR3, taken from reference TRBV19 and TRBJ1-5): DGGITQSPKYLFRKEGQNVTLSCEQNLNHDAMYWYRQDPGQGLRLIYYSQIVNDFQKGDIAEGYSVSREKKESFPLTVTSAQKNPTAFYLCASSPSQGEAQHFGDGTRLSIL.

This chain links TRBV7-9 with TRBJ1-2, with D possibly being TRBD1 (5 bases). Germline CDR1 and CDR2: SEHNR and FQNEAQ (reference sequence). This CDR3 region has 13 residues. V gave up 3 bases and J gave up 8 bases, with 13 bases separating them. CDR3 region: CASSFGGVQGYTF. CDR3 in DNA: TGTGCCAGCAGCTTCGGGGGGGTTCAGGGCTACACCTTC.

V gene TRBV9 combines with J gene TRBJ2-2; D remains unclear. This CDR3 comprises 14 residues. V was pared by 1 base and J by 3 bases, with 7 bases between. CDR1 and CDR2 (germline): SGDLS, YYNGEE. The chain's CDR3 is CASSVSTHTGELFF. DNA for the CDR3: TGTGCCAGCAGCGTATCCACACACACCGGGGAGCTGTTTTTT. The complete variable domain, with remaining parts taken from reference TRBV9 and TRBJ2-2, reads DSGVTQTPKHLITATGQRVTLRCSPRSGDLSVYWYQQSLDQGLQFLIQYYNGEERAKGNILERFSAQQFPDLHSELNLSSLELGDSALYFCASSVSTHTGELFFGEGSRLTVL.

The chain uses TRBV2 and TRBJ1-1; the D gene is possibly TRBD1 (6 bases). Trimming removed 8 bases at V and 4 bases at J, with 11 bases between. CDR3 length: 12 residues. The germline CDR1 and CDR2 sequences are SNHLY and FYNNEI. The DNA for the CDR3 is TGTGCCAGCGGGGGCATGGCCACTGAAGCTTTCTTT. Its protein is CASGGMATEAFF.

This chain joins TRBV4-1 and TRBJ2-1; D is unresolved. This CDR3 region has 14 residues. Germline CDR1 MGHRA, CDR2 YSYEKL. V was cut by 8 bases and J by 8 bases, with 19 bases left in between. The CDR3 nucleotides read TGCGCCAGCGGTTCTTCCGCTCGGTTCCATGAGCAGTTCTTC. Residues: CASGSSARFHEQFF.

V gene TRBV6-5 combines with J gene TRBJ1-2; D ambiguous. Trimming pared 5 bases from V and 3 bases from J, leaving 10 bases between. The CDR3 is 13 residues long. CDR1 is MNHEY and CDR2 is SVGAGI in the germline V gene. The CDR3 DNA follows: TGTGCCAGCAGTCCCGATGGCTACTATGGCTACACCTTC. As protein: CASSPDGYYGYTF.

Comments on this clone: A read error may produce the germline difference seen at one junction end. The V gene is TRBV7-7, the J gene TRBJ1-2, with 8 bases identical to TRBD1. Germline V gene lookup returns CDR1 SSHAT and CDR2 FNYEAQ (reference sequence). The CDR3 has 21 amino acids. This chain's CDR3 is CASSLAKVGGQEEGRGYGYTF. The CDR3 nucleotides are TGTGCTAGCAGCTTAGCCAAGGTAGGGGGACAGGAAGAGGGTCGGGGCTATGGCTACACCTTC. Complete variable domain (other parts from reference TRBV7-7 and TRBJ1-2): GAGVSQSPRYKVTKRGQDVTLRCDPISSHATLYWYQQALGQGPEFLTYFNYEAQPDKSGLPSDRFSAERPEGSISTLTIQRTEQRDSAMYRCASSLAKVGGQEEGRGYGYTFGSGTRLTVV.

The chain couples TRBV5-1 to TRBJ2-5; the D gene is possibly TRBD1 (6 bases). Between the trimmed V and J ends, which lost 1 base and 5 bases, there was a span of 12 bases. There are 14 residues in the CDR3. Looked up from germline, CDR1 is SGHRS and CDR2 is YFSETQ. Here the CDR3 DNA reads TGCGCCAGCAGCTTGCAGGGGATTCAGGAGACCCAGTACTTC. Protein product: CASSLQGIQETQYF.

V is TRBV2 and J is TRBJ1-1, with D tentatively TRBD1 (6 bases). The V gene lost 4 bases and the J gene lost 5 bases, with 17 bases spanning the gap. Germline V lookup: CDR1 SNHLY, CDR2 FYNNEI. This CDR3 is built from 15 residues. The CDR3, as DNA: TGTGCCAGCAGTGCCTCATGGGGGGGCATTACTGAAGCTTTCTTT. It specifies CASSASWGGITEAFF. The entire variable domain, with the rest obtained from reference TRBV2 and TRBJ1-1, is as follows: EPEVTQTPSHQVTQMGQEVILRCVPISNHLYFYWYRQILGQKVEFLVSFYNNEISEKSEIFDDQFSVERPDGSNFTLKIRSTKLEDSAMYFCASSASWGGITEAFFGQGTRLTVV.

This chain uses TRBV7-3 with TRBJ1-1, with TRBD1 as a possible D gene (5 bases). Trimming removed 6 bases at V and 1 base at J, with 9 bases between. Germline V CDR1 and CDR2: SGHTA, FQGTGA. The CDR3 is made up of 13 amino acids. In DNA, the CDR3 is TGTGCCAGCAGTGCCGACAGGAACACTGAAGCTTTCTTT. Protein sequence: CASSADRNTEAFF.

The rearrangement joins TRBV5-1 to TRBJ2-1, with TRBD2 as a possible D gene (5 bases). The V gene lost 1 base and the J gene lost 0 bases, with 11 bases spanning the gap. The CDR3 consists of 16 residues. CDR1 is SGHRS, CDR2 YFSETQ, per germline. CDR3 sequence (DNA): TGCGCCAGCAGCTTGACCGGGGAAATCTCCTACAATGAGCAGTTCTTC. Protein: CASSLTGEISYNEQFF.

This chain uses TRBV30 with TRBJ1-2, with D tentatively TRBD1 (6 bases). In germline, CDR1 is GTSNPN, CDR2 SVGIG (reference sequence). The V and J ends lost 1 base and 4 bases respectively, with 13 bases between them. This CDR3 contains 14 residues. CDR3 region: CAWSEQGGFYGYTF. The DNA of the CDR3 is TGTGCCTGGAGTGAACAGGGCGGATTCTATGGCTACACCTTC. The full variable domain, rest sourced from reference TRBV30 and TRBJ1-2, is SQTIHQWPATLVQPVGSPLSLECTVEGTSNPNLYWYRQAAGRGLQLLFYSVGIGQISSEVPQNLSASRPQDRQFILSSKKLLLSDSGFYLCAWSEQGGFYGYTFGSGTRLTVV.

This chain uses TRBV19 with TRBJ1-5; 11 bases map to TRBD1. J lost 6 bases, V lost 6 bases, and 4 bases had no gene match. The germline CDR1 and CDR2 sequences are LNHDA and SQIVND (reference sequence). There are 14 residues in the CDR3. In DNA form, the CDR3 reads TGTGCCAGTAGCCGGACAGGGGGCGGTCAGCCCCAGCATTTT. Amino acid sequence: CASSRTGGGQPQHF.

This chain joins TRBV9 and TRBJ2-3; D is uncertain. V lost 2 bases and J 1 base, leaving 5 bases between the germline ends. The CDR3 is made up of 13 amino acids. Germline V gene sequence: CDR1 SGDLS, CDR2 YYNGEE. The CDR3 reads CASSVLGTDTQYF. The DNA for the CDR3 is TGTGCCAGCAGCGTTCTCGGCACAGATACGCAGTATTTT.

The V and J genes are TRBV7-2 and TRBJ1-6; 8 bases align to TRBD1. Germline V gives CDR1 SGHTA, CDR2 FQGNSA. The junction had 5 bases not matched to a gene; V was cut back by 5 bases and J by 5 bases. CDR3 size: 15 residues. The DNA for the CDR3 is TGTGCCAGCAGCCCAGGACAGGGAGATAATTCACCCCTCCACTTT. Amino acid sequence: CASSPGQGDNSPLHF.

The CDR3 DNA reads TGCAGCGTTGAAATCCGGTCCGAGCAGTACTTC. This translates into CSVEIRSEQYF. The rearrangement links TRBV29-1 to TRBJ2-7; D is unresolved. Germline V gene data show CDR1 as SQVTM and CDR2 as ANQGSEA. The CDR3 runs to 11 residues. V was shortened by 2 bases and J by 6 bases, with 8 bases between the two germline ends.

The chain is built from TRBV5-1 and TRBJ2-7; no clear D gene. This CDR3 contains 15 residues. V lost 0 bases and J 0 bases, leaving 10 bases between the germline ends. Germline V CDR1 and CDR2: SGHRS, YFSETQ. The CDR3 reads CASSLVPGSSYEQYF. The CDR3 bases are TGCGCCAGCAGCTTGGTCCCGGGTAGCTCCTACGAGCAGTACTTC.

The rearrangement joins TRBV6-5 to TRBJ2-1; 11 positions agree with TRBD2. The germline V gene has CDR1 MNHEY and CDR2 SVGAGI. CDR3 length equals 14 residues. J was trimmed by 6 bases and V by 5 bases; bases with no gene match: 3. Here the CDR3 DNA reads TGTGCCAGCAGTCTGGGACTAGCGGCCAATGAGCAGTTCTTC. Amino acids: CASSLGLAANEQFF.

The table lists this clone with a count of one. V is TRBV11-2 and J is TRBJ1-2, with 9 bases that match TRBD1. The CDR3 is 15 residues long. The V gene's germline CDR1 is SGHAT and CDR2 FQNNGV. V shed 5 bases, J shed 8 bases, and the junction held 12 bases outside the gene matches. CDR3 nucleotide sequence: TGTGCCAGCAGCGGTCCCGGGACAGGGATCAGGGGCTACACCTTC. As protein: CASSGPGTGIRGYTF. The full variable domain, completed using reference TRBV11-2 and TRBJ1-2, is EAGVAQSPRYKIIEKRQSVAFWCNPISGHATLYWYQQILGQGPKLLIQFQNNGVVDDSQLPKDRFSAERLKGVDSTLKIQPAKLEDSAVYLCASSGPGTGIRGYTFGSGTRLTVV.

The chain uses TRBV9 and TRBJ1-2; D is undetermined. Germline values: CDR1 SGDLS, CDR2 YYNGEE. The CDR3 is 15 residues long. The ends were cut back, 0 bases at V and 1 base at J, with 10 bases in the middle. CDR3 DNA: TGTGCCAGCAGCGTAGGACTAGATATTAACTATGGCTACACCTTC. Amino acid sequence: CASSVGLDINYGYTF.

This clone was picked up one time. V is TRBV5-1 and J is TRBJ2-3; TRBD2 matches 7 bases. V lost 0 bases and J lost 0; bases outside the gene matches: 4. CDR1 and CDR2 from the germline V gene are SGHRS and YFSETQ. The CDR3 spans 16 residues. The CDR3 spells CASSLEGRGSTDTQYF. The CDR3 DNA reads TGCGCCAGCAGCTTGGAGGGGAGGGGAAGCACAGATACGCAGTATTTT.